These T cell receptor beta chains were read from a single sample in a study of T cell clones after liver transplantation. Libraries were prepared by immunoSEQ multiplex PCR; TCRdb keeps only in-frame clonotypes and omits some of them. The sample lists tens of thousands of clones, 80% to 85% seen once, with approximately 0.47% in the top ten. The input for sequencing was CD4+ T cells from blood, taken roughly 3.5 years after liver transplant. Source of these receptors: a human patient who received a liver transplant. Some T cells may have originated in the graft donor. CDR3s include the opening cysteine and the closing phenylalanine or tryptophan. The order of the fields is V gene, J gene, clone size, CDR3 length, D gene, CDR3 protein, CDR3 DNA. D genes are given only for firm matches. The size of a clone is reported for some rows only, either as once, few or many, or as a class for expanded clones.

V: TRBV28; J: TRBJ2-7; size: -; length: 14; D: TRBD2; CDR3: CASSLLAGTNEQYF; DNA: TGTGCCAGCAGTTTACTAGCGGGAACCAACGAGCAGTACTTC
V: TRBV5-1; J: TRBJ1-1; size: -; length: 14; D: -; CDR3: CASSRQSMDTEAFF; DNA: TGCGCCAGCAGCCGACAGTCAATGGACACTGAAGCTTTCTTT
V: TRBV12-5; J: TRBJ2-6; size: -; length: 14; D: -; CDR3: CASGLGQGANVLTF; DNA: TGTGCTAGTGGTTTAGGCCAGGGGGCCAACGTCCTGACTTTC
V: TRBV5-1; J: TRBJ2-2; size: -; length: 15; D: -; CDR3: CASSLGTANTGELFF; DNA: TGCGCCAGCAGCTTGGGGACAGCGAACACCGGGGAGCTGTTTTTT
V: TRBV4-3; J: TRBJ2-6; size: few; length: 18; D: -; CDR3: CASSQTWGTSSGANVLTF; DNA: TGCGCCAGCAGCCAGACCTGGGGGACCAGCTCTGGGGCCAACGTCCTGACTTTC
V: TRBV11-1; J: TRBJ2-2; size: -; length: 17; D: TRBD2; CDR3: CASSRGLAGDSTGELFF; DNA: TGTGCCAGCAGCCGCGGACTAGCGGGAGACAGCACCGGGGAGCTGTTTTTT
V: TRBV6-5; J: TRBJ1-6; size: -; length: 13; D: -; CDR3: CASTPEGGSPLHF; DNA: TGTGCCAGCACCCCCGAAGGTGGTTCACCCCTCCACTTT
V: TRBV27; J: TRBJ1-1; size: once; length: 15; D: TRBD1; CDR3: CASSSIDRENTEAFF; DNA: TGTGCCAGCAGTTCCATCGACAGGGAGAACACTGAAGCTTTCTTT
V: TRBV19; J: TRBJ2-7; size: -; length: 13; D: -; CDR3: CASSIAGPYEQYF; DNA: TGTGCCAGTAGTATTGCCGGGCCCTACGAGCAGTACTTC
V: TRBV11-3; J: TRBJ2-3; size: -; length: 13; D: -; CDR3: CASSGRWRDTQYF; DNA: TGTGCCAGCAGCGGGAGGTGGAGAGATACGCAGTATTTT
V: TRBV30; J: TRBJ2-3; size: -; length: 11; D: -; CDR3: CAWMVADTQYF; DNA: TGTGCCTGGATGGTCGCAGATACGCAGTATTTT
V: TRBV18; J: TRBJ1-2; size: -; length: 15; D: -; CDR3: CASSPLAAEVDGYTF; DNA: TGTGCCAGCTCACCACTAGCAGCAGAAGTGGATGGCTACACCTTC
V: TRBV2; J: TRBJ2-5; size: -; length: 12; D: -; CDR3: CASSPFQETQYF; DNA: TGTGCCAGCAGTCCATTCCAAGAGACCCAGTACTTC
V: TRBV7-8; J: TRBJ2-7; size: -; length: 14; D: TRBD2; CDR3: CASSAGTSGYEQYF; DNA: TGTGCCAGCAGCGCCGGGACTAGCGGCTACGAGCAGTACTTC
V: TRBV7-8; J: TRBJ2-1; size: -; length: 14; D: -; CDR3: CASSLGAGASGKFF; DNA: TGTGCCAGCAGCTTAGGAGCAGGGGCCTCGGGGAAGTTCTTC
V: TRBV7-9; J: TRBJ1-2; size: -; length: 16; D: -; CDR3: CASSLSPRVLNYGYTF; DNA: TGTGCCAGCAGCTTATCACCCAGGGTACTTAACTATGGCTACACCTTC
V: TRBV18; J: TRBJ1-1; size: -; length: 14; D: -; CDR3: CASSRDRSNTEAFF; DNA: TGTGCCAGCTCACGAGACAGGTCGAACACTGAAGCTTTCTTT
V: TRBV7-8; J: TRBJ2-7; size: -; length: 13; D: TRBD1; CDR3: CASSRTGGYEQYF; DNA: TGTGCCAGCAGCCGAACAGGGGGGTACGAGCAGTACTTC
V: TRBV15; J: TRBJ1-2; size: -; length: 12; D: -; CDR3: CATSRDSSRYTF; DNA: TGTGCCACCAGCAGAGATTCATCCCGCTACACCTTC
V: TRBV7-8; J: TRBJ2-7; size: -; length: 13; D: -; CDR3: CASSLQQYYEQYF; DNA: TGTGCCAGCAGCTTACAACAGTACTACGAGCAGTACTTC
V: TRBV7-9; J: TRBJ1-1; size: -; length: 15; D: TRBD1; CDR3: CASSLSGTGGGFAFF; DNA: TGTGCCAGCAGCCTCTCAGGGACAGGGGGCGGATTTGCTTTCTTT